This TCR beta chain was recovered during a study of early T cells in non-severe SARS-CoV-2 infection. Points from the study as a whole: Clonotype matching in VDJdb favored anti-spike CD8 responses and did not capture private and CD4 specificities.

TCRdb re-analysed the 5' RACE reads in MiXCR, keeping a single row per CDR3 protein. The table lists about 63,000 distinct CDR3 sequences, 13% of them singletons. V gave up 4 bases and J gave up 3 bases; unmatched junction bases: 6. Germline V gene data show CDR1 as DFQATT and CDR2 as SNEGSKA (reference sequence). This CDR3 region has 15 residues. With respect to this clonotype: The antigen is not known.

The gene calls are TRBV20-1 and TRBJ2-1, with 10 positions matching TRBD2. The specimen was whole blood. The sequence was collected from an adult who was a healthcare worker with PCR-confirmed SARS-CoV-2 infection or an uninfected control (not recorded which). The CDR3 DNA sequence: TGCAGTGCTATTTATGGACTAGCGGACTACAATGAGCAGTTCTTC. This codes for CSAIYGLADYNEQFF.